A single sample gave rise to the 23 T cell receptor beta chains below, sequenced in a study of blood T cell repertoires in COVID-19. Libraries were prepared by immunoSEQ multiplex PCR; TCRdb keeps only in-frame clonotypes and omits some of them. The sample comprises 90,000 to 120,000 clones, about 93% of which are singletons, and less than 1.5% rests with the top ten. The material sequenced was peripheral blood. These receptors were collected from a woman younger than 45 with acute or convalescent COVID-19.

The chain is built from TRBV7-2 and TRBJ2-7; 7 bases match TRBD2. Germline loops: CDR1 SGHTA, CDR2 FQGNSA. The CDR3 consists of 15 residues. The junction had 7 bases not matched to a gene; V was cut back by 5 bases and J by 0 bases. The CDR3 is CASSVSSGPSYEQYF. CDR3 nucleotides: TGTGCCAGCAGCGTGTCTAGCGGACCCTCCTACGAGCAGTACTTC.

The chain is built from TRBV28 and TRBJ2-7; 7 bases are a match to TRBD2. Germline CDR1 MDHEN, CDR2 SYDVKM. V dropped 6 bases and J dropped 3; count of bases not matched to a gene: 11. CDR3 length: 15 residues. CDR3 sequence: CASSSKRDVSYEQYF. DNA of the CDR3: TGTGCCAGCAGCTCAAAGCGGGACGTCAGCTACGAGCAGTACTTC.

This clone was seen just once. The V and J genes are TRBV7-6 and TRBJ2-7; 10 positions match TRBD2. The CDR3 consists of 16 residues. Germline V gives CDR1 SGHVS, CDR2 FNYEAQ. V was clipped by 5 bases and J by 4 bases; unmatched bases: 11. CDR3 residues: CASSNEDASGGYEQYF. Written as DNA, the CDR3 is TGTGCCAGCAGCAACGAGGATGCTAGCGGGGGTTACGAGCAGTACTTC.

In its sample, this clone was seen once. J is TRBJ2-1 and V is TRBV20-1, with a weak D call TRBD1 (5 bases). Germline-derived CDR1 and CDR2 are DFQATT and SNEGSKA (reference sequence). Trimming took off 7 bases at V and 5 bases at J, with 9 bases between the two ends. This CDR3 has 11 amino acids. As DNA, the CDR3 is TGCAGTGTGACAGTTAACAATGAGCAGTTCTTC. It codes for CSVTVNNEQFF.

This chain's CDR3 is CSVEDGNRHEQFF. The CDR3, as DNA: TGCAGCGTTGAAGATGGCAACCGTCATGAGCAGTTCTTC. The gene calls are TRBV29-1 and TRBJ2-1, with D unclear. The CDR3 covers 13 residues. The germline CDR1 and CDR2 sequences are SQVTM and ANQGSEA. Trimming took off 0 bases at V and 8 bases at J, with 11 bases between the two ends.

The chain employs TRBV7-9 and TRBJ2-7, with D possibly matching TRBD1 (6 bases). Germline CDR1 and CDR2: SEHNR and FQNEAQ (reference sequence). V lost 1 base and J 3 bases, leaving 13 bases between the germline ends. This CDR3 spans 15 amino acids. CDR3 coding DNA: TGTGCCAGCAGCTTAGTTGTTGGACAGATCTACGAGCAGTACTTC. Residues: CASSLVVGQIYEQYF.

V and J are TRBV2 and TRBJ1-5; D unresolved. This CDR3 spans 16 amino acids. CDR1 is SNHLY and CDR2 is FYNNEI in the germline V gene. Between the trimmed V and J ends, which lost 4 bases and 5 bases, there was a span of 18 bases. CDR3: CASSVPSGPGDQPQHF. CDR3 in DNA: TGTGCCAGCAGTGTTCCATCGGGCCCCGGGGATCAGCCCCAGCATTTT.

This sequence joins TRBV29-1 and TRBJ1-1; 7 bases are shared with TRBD1. After removal of 6 bases from V and 2 bases from J, the junction contained 9 bases not matched to a gene. CDR3 length: 14 amino acids. Germline V gene sequence: CDR1 SQVTM, CDR2 ANQGSEA. This chain's CDR3 is CSVAGGKTNTEAFF. The CDR3 DNA reads as TGCAGCGTCGCAGGGGGGAAGACTAACACTGAAGCTTTCTTT. The full variable domain, with the rest looked up from reference TRBV29-1 and TRBJ1-1, is SAVISQKPSRDICQRGTSLTIQCQVDSQVTMMFWYRQQPGQSLTLIATANQGSEATYESGFVIDKFPISRPNLTFSTLTVSNMSPEDSSIYLCSVAGGKTNTEAFFGQGTRLTVV.

This chain links TRBV7-8 with TRBJ1-2; TRBD1 aligns across 8 bases. V trimming: 5 bases; J trimming: 4 bases; junction bases outside the gene matches: 6. The CDR3 has 14 residues. Per germline, CDR1 SGHVS and CDR2 FQNEAQ. CDR3 nucleotide sequence: TGTGCCAGCAGCCACGGACAGGGTTTCTATGGCTACACCTTC. It specifies CASSHGQGFYGYTF.

The rearrangement links TRBV30 to TRBJ2-3, with 11 bases fitting TRBD1. The CDR3 runs 14 residues. The germline gives CDR1 GTSNPN, CDR2 SVGIG (reference sequence). V lost 1 base, J lost 4 bases, and 1 base stayed unmatched. The CDR3 loop reads CAWSGGQGADTQYF. CDR3 DNA: TGTGCCTGGAGTGGGGGACAGGGGGCAGATACGCAGTATTTT. The variable domain in full, with the rest retrieved from reference TRBV30 and TRBJ2-3, is SQTIHQWPATLVQPVGSPLSLECTVEGTSNPNLYWYRQAAGRGLQLLFYSVGIGQISSEVPQNLSASRPQDRQFILSSKKLLLSDSGFYLCAWSGGQGADTQYFGPGTRLTVL.

The chain joins TRBV4-3 to TRBJ2-3; D might be TRBD1 (6 bases). The CDR3 has 13 residues. Germline CDR1 LGHNA, CDR2 YSLEER. V was cut by 2 bases and J by 4 bases, with 7 bases left in between. CDR3 residues: CASSQNRADTQYF. DNA for the CDR3: TGCGCCAGCAGCCAAAACAGGGCAGATACGCAGTATTTT.

The chain links TRBV5-1 to TRBJ1-1; D might be TRBD1 (6 bases). Germline values: CDR1 SGHRS, CDR2 YFSETQ. The CDR3 has 12 amino acids. V shed 0 bases and J shed 10 bases, with 10 bases lying between them. The DNA for the CDR3 is TGCGCCAGCAGCTTGGAACAGGGATCAGCTTTCTTT. Translating gives CASSLEQGSAFF. Based on the CDR3 plus reference TRBV5-1 and TRBJ1-1, the full variable domain is KAGVTQTPRYLIKTRGQQVTLSCSPISGHRSVSWYQQTPGQGLQFLFEYFSETQRNKGNFPGRFSGRQFSNSRSEMNVSTLELGDSALYLCASSLEQGSAFFGQGTRLTVV.

The chain recombines TRBV11-3 with TRBJ2-1; 8 nucleotides agree with TRBD2. This CDR3 is built from 15 residues. The J segment lost 6 bases and the V segment lost 5 bases, leaving 9 bases of the junction unmatched. Germline values: CDR1 SGHNT, CDR2 YENEEA. The chain's CDR3 is CASSTRGGTFNEQFF. CDR3 nucleotides: TGTGCCAGCAGCACACGCGGGGGGACCTTCAATGAGCAGTTCTTC.

The CDR3 coding sequence is TGTGCCAGCAGCTCCCTTAGAGGGACAGGGAAGTTCGGGGACGAGCAGTACTTC. It codes for CASSSLRGTGKFGDEQYF. This chain uses TRBV7-6 with TRBJ2-7; 9 bases line up with TRBD1. Germline-derived CDR1 and CDR2 are SGHVS and FNYEAQ. CDR3 length equals 18 residues. V lost 4 bases to trimming and J lost 5 bases; unmatched junction nucleotides: 18.

The V gene is TRBV28, the J gene TRBJ2-5; no clear D. Trimming removed 5 bases from V and 2 bases from J, with 9 bases in between. Germline V lookup: CDR1 MDHEN, CDR2 SYDVKM. This CDR3 region has 13 residues. For the CDR3, the DNA is TGTGCCAGCAGTGAACTCGAACAAGAGACCCAGTACTTC. It yields the protein CASSELEQETQYF.

The chain carries TRBV29-1 and TRBJ2-1, with a tentative D call TRBD1 (5 bases). The CDR3 totals 10 residues. Trimming took 6 bases from V and 6 from J, leaving 6 bases between them. The germline V gene has CDR1 SQVTM and CDR2 ANQGSEA. CDR3 region: CSVGPNEQFF. The CDR3, as DNA: TGCAGCGTGGGGCCCAATGAGCAGTTCTTC.

This chain joins TRBV3-1 (or the pseudogene TRBV3-2) and TRBJ2-3; 7 bases agree with TRBD1. The J segment lost 2 bases and the V segment lost 0 bases, leaving 5 bases of the junction unmatched. This CDR3 is built from 16 residues. Germline CDR1 LGHDT, CDR2 YNNKEL (reference sequence). The CDR3 spells CASSQEWDRATDTQYF. CDR3 nucleotide sequence: TGTGCCAGCAGCCAAGAATGGGACAGAGCCACAGATACGCAGTATTTT.

This clone was observed once. The rearrangement uses TRBV12-3 or TRBV12-4 and TRBJ2-2, with 7 bases aligning to TRBD1. J lost 7 bases, V lost 6 bases, and 2 bases had no gene match. The length of the CDR3 is 12 residues. The CDR3 nucleotides read TGTGCCAGCAGCAGGGGGAACGGGGAGCTGTTTTTT. Translated, it gives CASSRGNGELFF.

This clone was counted a single time. The CDR3: CASSKSTGFHSPLHF. The CDR3 coding sequence is TGTGCCAGCAGCAAATCGACAGGGTTTCATTCACCCCTCCACTTT. The chain uses TRBV21-1 and TRBJ1-6; the D call in the table, TRBD1, was not verified against the DNA. TRBV21-1 is a listed pseudogene. The CDR3 spans 15 residues.

This sequence joins TRBV28 and TRBJ1-2; the D gene is possibly TRBD1 (5 bases). The CDR3 runs 13 residues. V was clipped by 2 bases and J by 2 bases, with 6 bases between them. Looked up from germline, CDR1 is MDHEN and CDR2 is SYDVKM. The CDR3 DNA is TGTGCCAGCAGTTTACCAGGGAACTATGGCTACACCTTC. This encodes CASSLPGNYGYTF.

The chain couples TRBV28 to TRBJ2-5; 8 bases match TRBD1. CDR3 length: 16 amino acids. Germline CDR1 reads MDHEN; CDR2 reads SYDVKM. With V trimmed by 2 bases and J by 7 bases, 12 bases remained unmatched. CDR3 DNA sequence: TGTGCCAGCAGTTTAGGACAGGGTCAATTTCAGGGGACCCAGTACTTC. It codes for CASSLGQGQFQGTQYF.

A single count supports this clone. This specimen includes other DNA sequences encoding the same CDR3. The J gene is TRBJ1-6, the V gene TRBV7-2; 8 nucleotides align to TRBD1. V lost 5 bases and J lost 4; bases outside the gene matches: 4. The length of the CDR3 is 15 residues. Germline V gives CDR1 SGHTA, CDR2 FQGNSA. The CDR3 sequence is CASSPRTGYNSPLHF. Written as DNA, the CDR3 is TGTGCCAGCAGCCCCCGGACAGGGTATAATTCACCCCTCCACTTT.

V is TRBV6-2 or TRBV6-3 and J is TRBJ1-4; 8 nucleotides align to TRBD1. V was clipped by 4 bases and J by 6 bases; unmatched bases: 10. CDR1 is MNHEY, CDR2 SVGEGT, per germline. This CDR3 is built from 16 residues. DNA of the CDR3: TGTGCCAGCAGTTTCCGACAGGGGAACAGGGATGAAAAACTGTTTTTT. Protein sequence: CASSFRQGNRDEKLFF.